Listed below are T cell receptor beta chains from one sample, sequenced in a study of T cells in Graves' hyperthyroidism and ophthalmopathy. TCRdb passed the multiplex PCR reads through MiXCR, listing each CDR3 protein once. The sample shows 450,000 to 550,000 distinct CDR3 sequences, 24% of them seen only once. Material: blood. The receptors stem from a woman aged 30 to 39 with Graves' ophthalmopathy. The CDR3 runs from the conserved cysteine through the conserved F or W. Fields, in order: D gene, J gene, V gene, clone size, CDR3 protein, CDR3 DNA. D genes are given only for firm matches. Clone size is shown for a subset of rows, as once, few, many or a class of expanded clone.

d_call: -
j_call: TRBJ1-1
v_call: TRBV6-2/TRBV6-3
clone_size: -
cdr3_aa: CASSFRLVEGDTEAFF
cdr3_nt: TGTGCCAGCAGTTTCAGATTGGTCGAAGGGGACACTGAAGCTTTCTTT

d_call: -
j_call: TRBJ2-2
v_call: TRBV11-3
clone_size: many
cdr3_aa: CASSFVQNLFANTGELFF
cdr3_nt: TGTGCCAGCAGCTTCGTACAGAATCTGTTCGCGAACACCGGGGAGCTGTTTTTT

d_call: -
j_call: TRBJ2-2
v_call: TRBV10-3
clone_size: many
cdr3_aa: CAISDGTRKGGELFF
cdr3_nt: TGTGCCATCAGTGACGGGACGAGGAAGGGCGGGGAGCTGTTTTTT

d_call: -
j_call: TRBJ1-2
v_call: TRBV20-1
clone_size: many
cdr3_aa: CSASLLPANYGYTF
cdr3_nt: TGCAGTGCTAGTCTCCTTCCCGCTAACTATGGCTACACCTTC

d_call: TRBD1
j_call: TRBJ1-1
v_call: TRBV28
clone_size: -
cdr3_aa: CASSFGGQWVKEAFF
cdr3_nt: TGTGCCAGCAGTTTTGGGGGACAGTGGGTGAAGGAAGCTTTCTTT

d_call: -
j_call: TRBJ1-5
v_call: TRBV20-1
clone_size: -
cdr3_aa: CSVLGQPNQPQHF
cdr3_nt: TGCAGTGTTCTCGGACAACCCAATCAGCCCCAGCATTTT

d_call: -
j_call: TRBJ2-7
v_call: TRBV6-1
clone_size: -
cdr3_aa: CASSSPAADYEQYF
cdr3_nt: TGTGCCAGCAGCTCCCCGGCGGCGGACTACGAGCAGTACTTC

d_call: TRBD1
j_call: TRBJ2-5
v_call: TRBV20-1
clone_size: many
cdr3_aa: CSAKGTGHQETQYF
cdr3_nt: TGCAGTGCAAAAGGGACAGGGCATCAAGAGACCCAGTACTTC

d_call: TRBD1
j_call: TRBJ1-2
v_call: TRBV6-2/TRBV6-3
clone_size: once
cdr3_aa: CASSPRVLGQGSSVRGYTF
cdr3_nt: TGTGCCAGCAGCCCCAGGGTTTTAGGACAGGGGTCATCAGTTCGTGGCTACACCTTC

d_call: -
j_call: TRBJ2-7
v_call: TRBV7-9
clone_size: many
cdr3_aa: CASSTGRDRPHEQYF
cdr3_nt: TGTGCCAGCAGCACTGGGCGAGACAGGCCCCACGAGCAGTACTTC